Listed below are T cell receptor beta chains from one sample, sequenced in a study of T cell repertoires in cytomegalovirus infection. TCRdb fed the reads into MiXCR, producing one record per CDR3 protein. The sample has over 100,000 distinct CDR3 sequences, around 28% seen once. These receptors are not linked to any known antigen. The material sequenced was CD8+ T cells from cultured PBMCs, taken from culture after CMV antigen stimulation. All receptors come from a human donor in good health (CMV status not recorded). Some clones in this sample may be carry-over from other donors' samples. Both conserved end residues are part of each CDR3. Fields, in order: CDR3 DNA, CDR3 protein, J gene, V gene, D gene, clone size. D genes are given only for firm matches. Clone size is given for some rows only: seen once, a few or many times, or a class if the clone is expanded.

TGCAGTGCTATAAGTGGTAGCGGGGGTCTGAATGAGCAGTTCTTC | CSAISGSGGLNEQFF | TRBJ2-1 | TRBV20-1 | TRBD2 | -
TGTGCCAGCAGCTTGGTGGGGGGCCCTATGGATACGCAGTATTTT | CASSLVGGPMDTQYF | TRBJ2-3 | TRBV7-9 | - | few
TGTGCCAGCAGCTTTTATCCGGGGATGGAGACCCAGTACTTC | CASSFYPGMETQYF | TRBJ2-5 | TRBV7-8 | - | few
TGTGCCAGCTCCGAACTGGGGGGGAACACTGAAGCTTTCTTT | CASSELGGNTEAFF | TRBJ1-1 | TRBV7-6 | - | -
TGTGCCAGCAGCGTAGATGAGGGGAATTCACCCCTCCACTTT | CASSVDEGNSPLHF | TRBJ1-6 | TRBV9 | - | -
TGTGCCAGCAGCCCCCCGGGGAGACAGCCCCAGCATTTT | CASSPPGRQPQHF | TRBJ1-5 | TRBV27 | - | few
TGTGCCACCAGCAGAGGGGGGCGAGCGGGGACTTACGAGCAGTACTTC | CATSRGGRAGTYEQYF | TRBJ2-7 | TRBV15 | - | -
TGTGCCAGCAGTCCAGGGGGCGACGGAAACACCATATATTTT | CASSPGGDGNTIYF | TRBJ1-3 | TRBV28 | TRBD1 | many
TGTGCCAGTAATAAAATTCGGGGGAACACCGGGGAGCTGTTTTTT | CASNKIRGNTGELFF | TRBJ2-2 | TRBV19 | - | few
TGTGCCAGTAGTAAGGGAGGGGGCAACGAGCCCCAGCATTTT | CASSKGGGNEPQHF | TRBJ1-5 | TRBV19 | TRBD1 | few
TGTGCCAGCAGTCCCACGGGTAGTGGGGATCACGTAGATACGCAGTATTTT | CASSPTGSGDHVDTQYF | TRBJ2-3 | TRBV27 | - | few
TGCGCCAGCAGCCAAGATCTGGGGACAGGGCGGAATGAGCAGTTCTTC | CASSQDLGTGRNEQFF | TRBJ2-1 | TRBV4-1 | TRBD1 | few
TGTGCCAGCGCCCCCGGTCGGGGGTTTGTGAATGAGCAGTTCTTC | CASAPGRGFVNEQFF | TRBJ2-1 | TRBV6-1 | - | -
TGTGCCAGCAGTTTATCATTCAGGGGCACTGAAGCTTTCTTT | CASSLSFRGTEAFF | TRBJ1-1 | TRBV27 | - | many
TGTGCCAGCAGGGGGGAGAACCAAGAGACCCAGTACTTC | CASRGENQETQYF | TRBJ2-5 | TRBV6-6 | - | -
TGTGCCAGCAGTTCAGGGCCAAGGGGCAGCAATCAGCCCCAGCATTTT | CASSSGPRGSNQPQHF | TRBJ1-5 | TRBV12-3/TRBV12-4 | - | few
TGTGCCAGCAGCTTAGCGGATGCCAGCAATCAGCCCCAGCATTTT | CASSLADASNQPQHF | TRBJ1-5 | TRBV7-2 | - | -
TGCGCCAGCAGCCAACGTGACAGTATGGAGACCCAGTACTTC | CASSQRDSMETQYF | TRBJ2-5 | TRBV4-1 | - | few
TGTGCCAGCACCTTTCTACGGGGAGGGGGGGGTCAGCCCCAGCATTTT | CASTFLRGGGGQPQHF | TRBJ1-5 | TRBV28 | - | few
TGTGCCAGCAGACCTCAGCCCCAAGAGACCCAGTACTTC | CASRPQPQETQYF | TRBJ2-5 | TRBV27 | - | -
TGTGCCAGCAGCGGGGGACAGTCTGGAAACACCATATATTTT | CASSGGQSGNTIYF | TRBJ1-3 | TRBV9 | TRBD1 | -
TGTGCCAGCAGCTCCGGTGGGGGGGCTTTCGCAGATACGCGGTATTTT | CASSSGGGAFADTRYF | TRBJ2-3 | TRBV7-8 | - | -
TGTGCCAGCAGAGGCCATCGGCTAACTAATGAAAAACTGTTTTTT | CASRGHRLTNEKLFF | TRBJ1-4 | TRBV7-6 | - | many
TGTGCCAGCAGCTTAACGCTCAGGGTGCGGTACTCAACAAGGGCCTACGAGCAGTACTTC | CASSLTLRVRYSTRAYEQYF | TRBJ2-7 | TRBV7-9 | - | many
TGTGCCAGCAGCTTAGGTGCTAACAATCAGCCCCAGCATTTT | CASSLGANNQPQHF | TRBJ1-5 | TRBV7-6 | - | -
TGCAGCGTTCTCTTTCCCGGCCCGTACGAGCAGTTCTTC | CSVLFPGPYEQFF | TRBJ2-1 | TRBV29-1 | - | -
TGTGCCAGCAGTTACAAGGGGGATACGCAGTATTTT | CASSYKGDTQYF | TRBJ2-3 | TRBV6-5 | - | few
TGTGCCAGCAGCTTGTCAGACACCGGGGAGCTGTTTTTT | CASSLSDTGELFF | TRBJ2-2 | TRBV5-6 | - | few
TGTGCCAGCAGCACCTCCCGGACAGGGGGTGATTCAGATACGCAGTATTTT | CASSTSRTGGDSDTQYF | TRBJ2-3 | TRBV7-9 | TRBD1 | few
TGTGCCAGCAGCTTGGGAGGGGGCCCCGGCGGCGGGGAGCTGTTTTTT | CASSLGGGPGGGELFF | TRBJ2-2 | TRBV7-6 | - | -
TGTGCCAGCACAAGCTGGACTAGCGGGGGGATGGGTGAGCAGTTCTTC | CASTSWTSGGMGEQFF | TRBJ2-1 | TRBV13 | TRBD2 | -
TGTGCCAGCAGCTCGACCGTGACTAGCGGGGGTCCAGAGACCCAGTACTTC | CASSSTVTSGGPETQYF | TRBJ2-5 | TRBV7-9 | TRBD2 | many
TGCAGTGCTAGTGAGCCGACAGGAACCTACGAGCAGTACTTC | CSASEPTGTYEQYF | TRBJ2-7 | TRBV20-1 | - | -
TGTGCCAGCAGTTTATCTTCGCACCCGAGCTCCTACGAGCAGTACTTC | CASSLSSHPSSYEQYF | TRBJ2-7 | TRBV27 | - | -
TGTGCCAGCAGACTAAGACAGGGGAGGAAGACCCAGTACTTC | CASRLRQGRKTQYF | TRBJ2-5 | TRBV6-1 | TRBD1 | once
TGTGCCAGCAGCTCGTTAGGCGGGGGTGATGAGCAGTTCTTC | CASSSLGGGDEQFF | TRBJ2-1 | TRBV7-9 | TRBD2 | few
TGTGCCAGCAGGCGTACTAATCGGGACAGGGGGCAAGATACGCAGTATTTT | CASRRTNRDRGQDTQYF | TRBJ2-3 | TRBV7-8 | TRBD1 | many